This T cell receptor beta chain was captured by sequencing in a study of blood T cell repertoires in COVID-19. In the study overall: Donors in the United States, Italy and Spain gave samples during acute or convalescent COVID-19.

The study counted Cohort 3 donors as recovered given two negative PCRs, clearance, or symptom resolution. Profiled with immunoSEQ multiplex PCR; TCRdb holds only in-frame clones, not every one. Altogether 350,000 or so clones are present, about 90% being singletons, with the ten largest covering approximately 0.93%. The V end lost 5 bases, the J end lost 7 bases, and 17 bases lay between the germline ends. The CDR3 totals 15 residues. Germline CDR1 reads SEHNR; CDR2 reads FQNEAQ (reference sequence). Sequences were obtained from PBMCs or T cells enriched from blood (not recorded which). The V gene is TRBV7-9, the J gene TRBJ1-4; weak D call: TRBD1 (5 bases). This TCR derives from a woman aged 25 to 45 who had recovered from COVID-19. The CDR3 DNA is TGTGCCAGCAGCCCAGACGTGGGGCTTCGTGAAAAACTGTTTTTT. Protein: CASSPDVGLREKLFF. Looking up the rest from reference TRBV7-9 and TRBJ1-4 gives the full variable domain: DTGVSQNPRHKITKRGQNVTFRCDPISEHNRLYWYRQTLGQGPEFLTYFQNEAQLEKSRLLSDRFSAERPKGSFSTLEIQRTEQGDSAMYLCASSPDVGLREKLFFGSGTQLSVL.